Listed here is a single T cell receptor (beta chain). Stated time point: recipient sample about 28 days before transplant, after cytoreduction. These data come from a study of T cell clonotyping in hematopoietic cell transplantation. Produced via immunoSEQ multiplex PCR; TCRdb's table is partial and in-frame only. The sample lists roughly 27,000 clones; around 80% were seen once. This CDR3 region has 16 residues. With V trimmed by 4 bases and J by 6 bases, 9 bases remained unmatched. The germline CDR1 and CDR2 sequences are MGHRA and YSYEKL. V usage is TRBV4-1 and J usage is TRBJ1-4; 9 bases align to TRBD1. This clonotype was sampled from a woman in her fifties or sixties with acute myeloid leukemia. Some clones in this sample may be carry-over from other donors' samples. This specimen consisted of peripheral blood mononuclear cells, obtained before stem cell transplant. The CDR3 region has the DNA TGCGCCAGCAGCCCGGACAGGGGCCCAGGCCATGAAAAACTGTTTTTT. Its protein product is CASSPDRGPGHEKLFF.